What follows describes a single T cell receptor beta chain. These data belong to a study of shared clonotypes between healthy human individuals. Sequencing used immunoSEQ multiplex PCR; TCRdb keeps in-frame clones, though not all of them. In the table there are 950,000 to 1,200,000 clones, approximately 80% of which are singletons. Sequencing was performed on memory CD4+ T cells from PBMCs. Described subset: CD45RA-negative fraction. The sequence derives from a man between 18 and 29 years old in good health. Some clones in this sample may be carry-over from other donors' samples.

The CDR3 reads CSIRDTSNYGYTF. CDR3 coding DNA: TGCAGCATCCGGGACACCTCCAACTATGGCTACACCTTC. This sequence joins TRBV29-1 and TRBJ1-2, with D possibly being TRBD1 (6 bases). This CDR3 is 13 amino acids long. The ends were cut back, 8 bases at V and 2 bases at J, with 15 bases in the middle. CDR1 is SQVTM, CDR2 ANQGSEA, per germline.